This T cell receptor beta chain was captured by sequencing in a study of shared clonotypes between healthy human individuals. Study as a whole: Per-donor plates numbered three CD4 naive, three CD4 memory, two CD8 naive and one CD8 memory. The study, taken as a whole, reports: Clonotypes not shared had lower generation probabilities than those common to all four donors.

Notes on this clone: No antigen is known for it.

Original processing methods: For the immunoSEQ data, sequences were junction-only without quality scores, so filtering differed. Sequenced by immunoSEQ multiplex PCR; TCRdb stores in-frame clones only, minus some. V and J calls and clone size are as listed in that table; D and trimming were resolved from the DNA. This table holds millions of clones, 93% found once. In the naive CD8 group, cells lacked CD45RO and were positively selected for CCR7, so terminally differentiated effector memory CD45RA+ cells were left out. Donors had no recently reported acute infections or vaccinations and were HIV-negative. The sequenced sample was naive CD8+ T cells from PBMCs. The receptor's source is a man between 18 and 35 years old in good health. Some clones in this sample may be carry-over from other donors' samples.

The CDR3 DNA is TGTGCCAGCAGCCAAGAAGGGCTAGCGGCCTACAATGAGCAGTTCTTC. It encodes CASSQEGLAAYNEQFF. J is TRBJ2-1 and V is TRBV9; 7 positions agree with TRBD2. This CDR3 contains 16 residues. V shed 4 bases, J shed 2 bases, and the junction held 9 bases outside the gene matches. Germline-derived CDR1 and CDR2 are SGDLS and YYNGEE.